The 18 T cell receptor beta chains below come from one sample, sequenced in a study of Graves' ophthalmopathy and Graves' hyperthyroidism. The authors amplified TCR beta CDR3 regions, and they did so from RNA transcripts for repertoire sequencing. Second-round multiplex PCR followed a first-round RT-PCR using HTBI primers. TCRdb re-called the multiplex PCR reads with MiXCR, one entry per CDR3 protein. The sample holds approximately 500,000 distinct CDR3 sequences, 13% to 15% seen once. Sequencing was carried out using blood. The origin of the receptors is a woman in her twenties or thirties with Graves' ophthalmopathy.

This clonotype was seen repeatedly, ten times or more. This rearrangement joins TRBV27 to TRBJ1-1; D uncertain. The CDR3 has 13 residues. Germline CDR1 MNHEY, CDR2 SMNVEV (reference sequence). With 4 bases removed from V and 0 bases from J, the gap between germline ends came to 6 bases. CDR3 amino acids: CASSSHLNTEAFF. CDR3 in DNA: TGTGCCAGCAGTTCCCACCTGAACACTGAAGCTTTCTTT.

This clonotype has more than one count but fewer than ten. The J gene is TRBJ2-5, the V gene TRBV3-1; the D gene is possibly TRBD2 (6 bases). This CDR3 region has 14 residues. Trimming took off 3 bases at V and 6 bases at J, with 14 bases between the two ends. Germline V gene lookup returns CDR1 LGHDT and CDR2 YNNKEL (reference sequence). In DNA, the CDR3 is TGTGCCAGCAGCCAGGGACTGCTCTACCAGACCCAGTACTTC. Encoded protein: CASSQGLLYQTQYF.

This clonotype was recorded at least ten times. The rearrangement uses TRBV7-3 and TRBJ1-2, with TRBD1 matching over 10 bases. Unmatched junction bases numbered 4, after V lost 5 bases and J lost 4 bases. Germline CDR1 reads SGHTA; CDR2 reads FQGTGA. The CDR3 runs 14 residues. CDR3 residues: CASSPTGGIYGYTF. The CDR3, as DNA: TGTGCCAGCAGCCCGACAGGGGGCATCTATGGCTACACCTTC.

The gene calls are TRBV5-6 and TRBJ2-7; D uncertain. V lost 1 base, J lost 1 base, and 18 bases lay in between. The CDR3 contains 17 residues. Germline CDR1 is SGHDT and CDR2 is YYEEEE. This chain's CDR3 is CASSLRPGPRGSYEQYF. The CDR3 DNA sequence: TGTGCCAGCAGCTTGAGGCCTGGTCCGAGAGGTTCCTACGAGCAGTACTTC.

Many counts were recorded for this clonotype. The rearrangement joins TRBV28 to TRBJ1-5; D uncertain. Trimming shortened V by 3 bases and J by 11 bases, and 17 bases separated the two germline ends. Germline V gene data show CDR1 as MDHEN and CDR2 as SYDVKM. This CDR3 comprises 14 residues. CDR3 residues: CASSFSPSIIAQHF. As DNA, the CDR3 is TGTGCCAGCAGTTTTTCCCCCTCGATCATAGCCCAGCATTTT.

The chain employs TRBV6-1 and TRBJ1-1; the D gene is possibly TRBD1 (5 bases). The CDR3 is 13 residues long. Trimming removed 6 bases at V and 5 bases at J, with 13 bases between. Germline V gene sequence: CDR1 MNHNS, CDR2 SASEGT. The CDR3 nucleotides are TGTGCCAGCAGAACCTCTGGGGCAACTGAAGCTTTCTTT. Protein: CASRTSGATEAFF.

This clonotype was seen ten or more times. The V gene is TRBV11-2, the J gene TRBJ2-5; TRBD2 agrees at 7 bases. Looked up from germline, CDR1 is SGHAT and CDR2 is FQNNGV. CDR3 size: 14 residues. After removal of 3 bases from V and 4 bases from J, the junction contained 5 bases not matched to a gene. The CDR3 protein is CASSFPSGSETQYF. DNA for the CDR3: TGTGCCAGCAGCTTCCCTAGCGGTTCAGAGACCCAGTACTTC.

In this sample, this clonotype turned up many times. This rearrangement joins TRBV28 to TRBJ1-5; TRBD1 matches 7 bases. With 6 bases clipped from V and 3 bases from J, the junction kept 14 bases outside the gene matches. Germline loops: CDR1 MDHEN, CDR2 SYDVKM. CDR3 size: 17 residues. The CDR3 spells CASSRAMGGGNNQPQHF. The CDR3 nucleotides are TGTGCCAGCAGCCGAGCCATGGGAGGGGGCAACAATCAGCCCCAGCATTTT.

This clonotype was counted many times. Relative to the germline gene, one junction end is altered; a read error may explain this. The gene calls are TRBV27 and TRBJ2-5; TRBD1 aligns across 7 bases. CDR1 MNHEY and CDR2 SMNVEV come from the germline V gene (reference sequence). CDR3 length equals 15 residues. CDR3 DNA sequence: TGTGCCAGCAGTTCGTACAGGGGCCGCCAAGAGACTCAGTACTTC. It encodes CASSSYRGRQETQYF.

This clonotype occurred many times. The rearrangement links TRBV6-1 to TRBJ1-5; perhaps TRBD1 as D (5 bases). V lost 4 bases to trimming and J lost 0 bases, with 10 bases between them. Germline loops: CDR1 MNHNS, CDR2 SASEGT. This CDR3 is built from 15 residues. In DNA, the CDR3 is TGTGCCAGCAGTGCAGGGTGGGATAGCAATCAGCCCCAGCATTTT. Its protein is CASSAGWDSNQPQHF.

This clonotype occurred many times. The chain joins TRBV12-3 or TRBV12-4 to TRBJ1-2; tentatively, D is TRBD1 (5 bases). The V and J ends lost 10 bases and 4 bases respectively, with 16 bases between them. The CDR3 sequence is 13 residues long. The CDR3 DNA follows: TGTGCCACCCACCCGGGAGGGGTCTATGGCTACACCTTC. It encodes CATHPGGVYGYTF.

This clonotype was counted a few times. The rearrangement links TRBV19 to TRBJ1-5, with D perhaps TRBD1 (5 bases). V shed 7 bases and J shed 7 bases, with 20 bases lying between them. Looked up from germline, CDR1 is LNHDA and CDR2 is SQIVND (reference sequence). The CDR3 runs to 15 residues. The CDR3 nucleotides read TGTGCCAGTATCCCTGCTCAGGGCGTTTCGCAGCCCCAGCATTTT. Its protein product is CASIPAQGVSQPQHF.

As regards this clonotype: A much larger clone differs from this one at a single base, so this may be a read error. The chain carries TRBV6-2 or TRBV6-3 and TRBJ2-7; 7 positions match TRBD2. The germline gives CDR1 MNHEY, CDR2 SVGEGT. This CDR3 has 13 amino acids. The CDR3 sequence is CASSYRTSYEQCF. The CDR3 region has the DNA TGTGCCAGCAGTTACCGGACTAGTTACGAGCAGTGCTTC.

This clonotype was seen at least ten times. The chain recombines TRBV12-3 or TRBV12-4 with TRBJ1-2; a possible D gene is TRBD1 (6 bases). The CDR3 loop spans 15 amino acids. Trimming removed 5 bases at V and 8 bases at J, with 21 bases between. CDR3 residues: CASSGLRGRGGGYTF. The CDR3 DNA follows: TGTGCCAGCAGTGGACTACGCGGCAGGGGCGGAGGCTACACCTTC.

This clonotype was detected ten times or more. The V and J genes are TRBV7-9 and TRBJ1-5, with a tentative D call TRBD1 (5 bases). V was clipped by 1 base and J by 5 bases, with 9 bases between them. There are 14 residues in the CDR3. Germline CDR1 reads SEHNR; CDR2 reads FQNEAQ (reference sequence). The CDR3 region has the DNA TGTGCCAGCAGCTTAGAGGGGCTGTATCAGCCCCAGCATTTT. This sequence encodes CASSLEGLYQPQHF.

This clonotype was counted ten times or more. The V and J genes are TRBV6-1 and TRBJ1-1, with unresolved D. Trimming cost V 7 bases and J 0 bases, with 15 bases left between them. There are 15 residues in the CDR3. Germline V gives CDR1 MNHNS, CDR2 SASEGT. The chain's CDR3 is CASNGWYQVNTEAFF. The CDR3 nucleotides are TGTGCCAGCAATGGATGGTACCAGGTGAACACTGAAGCTTTCTTT.

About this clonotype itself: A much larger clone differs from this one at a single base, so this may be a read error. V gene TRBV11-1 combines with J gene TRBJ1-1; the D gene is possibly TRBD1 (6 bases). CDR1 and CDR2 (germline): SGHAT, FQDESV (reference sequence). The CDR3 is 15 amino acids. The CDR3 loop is CVSSLFTPGATEAFF. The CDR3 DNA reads TGTGTCAGCAGCTTATTTACACCGGGGGCGACTGAAGCTTTCTTT.

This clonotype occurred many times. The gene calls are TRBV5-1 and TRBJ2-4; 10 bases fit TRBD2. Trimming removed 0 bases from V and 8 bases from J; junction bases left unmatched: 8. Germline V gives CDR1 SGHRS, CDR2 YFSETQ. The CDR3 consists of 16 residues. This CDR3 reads CASSLGTSGIMDIQYF. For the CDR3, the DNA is TGCGCCAGCAGCTTGGGTACTAGCGGGATAATGGACATTCAGTACTTC.